This T cell receptor beta chain was retrieved from a study of T cell responses to AZD1222 COVID-19 vaccine (dated by TCRdb to the early 2020s). Concerning the study at large: AZD1222 recipients with second doses at about 4 weeks or about 12 weeks were pooled, because spike-specific TCR depth and breadth did not differ between schedules. A total of 240 or so trial participants underwent TCR sequencing, of whom 200 to 220 had received two doses of AZD1222 and 26 had received two doses of the MenACWY control vaccine. Trial participants were enrolled by age into 18-55, 56-69 and 70-plus year subgroups, with roughly 160, 29 and 62 TCR-sequenced participants respectively.

Taken with the paper, the label for time point translates to: baseline before first vaccination. Vaccinee samples came from UK trials COV001 and COV002, including a single-blind randomized controlled phase 2/3 trial of AZD1222 (ChAdOx1 nCoV-19) in healthy adults. For TCRbeta chain sequencing, PBMC samples were collected from trial participants at day 0 and at day 28 after the second dose. Results the study describes overall, beyond this receptor: The whole spike protein was spanned by vaccine-associated CD4 TCRs, and dominant responses were seen in regions 160-218 and 743-854. After two AZD1222 doses, both the breadth and the depth of spike-specific TCRs were significantly higher than at day 0 and than in MenACWY recipients. In the small 56-69-year group, the increase in depth fell short of significance, most likely because of low power. Nearly half of unique spike-specific TCRs reportedly recognized epitopes outside regions mutated in the B.1.351 and B.1.1.7 variants. No day 14 peak-response samples were available, so repertoires were characterized only after the peak T cell response. Only five or six AZD1222 recipients were SARS-CoV-2 seropositive at baseline, limiting conclusions about previously exposed vaccinees. Participants were mostly white British, with more females than males. The authors suggested clonal diversity may have been underestimated.

In this sample, this clone turned up once. No cognate antigen has been identified for it. It has no much larger one-base neighbor in the sample; base qualities were not kept. The CDR3 regions of human TCRbeta chains were subjected to immunosequencing. From the authors' description of their analysis: Repertoire TCRs were checked for matches against a reference library of SARS-CoV-2-specific TCRs that had been generated using the MIRA antigen-specificity platform. Breadth was defined as the fraction of unique TCRs that were SARS-CoV-2-associated, and depth was defined as the fraction of total T cells that were SARS-CoV-2-associated. Using the MIRA data, each spike-specific TCR was assigned both to the spike region to which the TCR was reactive and to a CD4 or CD8 class. Log10-transformed breadth and depth values were compared by one-way ANOVA with Sidak's multiple comparisons tests. Drawn from immuneACCESS, this table holds only the in-frame rearrangements with V and J called that TCRdb kept. Clones are partly lost; checked studies trace under half to an unresolved V gene and leave the rest unexplained. V and J calls and clone size follow that table, whereas D and trimming were derived from the DNA. The sample table records approximately 140,000 clones; about nine tenths of these occur just once. The top ten hold 5.1% of the sample.

This specimen consisted of peripheral blood, obtained on day 0 of AZD1222 vaccination. This clonotype originated in an adult in good health.

CDR3 sequence: CASGAGTGLQETQYF. The DNA sequence follows: TGTGCTAGTGGCGCCGGGACAGGTTTACAAGAGACCCAGTACTTC. The chain joins TRBV12-5 to TRBJ2-5; 8 junctional bases match TRBD1. The germline V gene yields LGHNT for CDR1 and FRNRAP for CDR2. The CDR3 holds 15 amino acids from the cysteine to the phenylalanine. Of all the DNA, just the CDR3 is kept, 45 bases in frame from base 1. V lost 6 bases and J lost 2 bases, and the count of bases not matched to a germline gene is 8. When the CDR3 is completed using the reference TRBV12-5 and TRBJ2-5 genes on either side, the full variable domain is DARVTQTPRHKVTEMGQEVTMRCQPILGHNTVFWYRQTMMQGLELLAYFRNRAPLDDSGMPKDRFSAEMPDATLATLKIQPSEPRDSAVYFCASGAGTGLQETQYFGPGTRLLVL.